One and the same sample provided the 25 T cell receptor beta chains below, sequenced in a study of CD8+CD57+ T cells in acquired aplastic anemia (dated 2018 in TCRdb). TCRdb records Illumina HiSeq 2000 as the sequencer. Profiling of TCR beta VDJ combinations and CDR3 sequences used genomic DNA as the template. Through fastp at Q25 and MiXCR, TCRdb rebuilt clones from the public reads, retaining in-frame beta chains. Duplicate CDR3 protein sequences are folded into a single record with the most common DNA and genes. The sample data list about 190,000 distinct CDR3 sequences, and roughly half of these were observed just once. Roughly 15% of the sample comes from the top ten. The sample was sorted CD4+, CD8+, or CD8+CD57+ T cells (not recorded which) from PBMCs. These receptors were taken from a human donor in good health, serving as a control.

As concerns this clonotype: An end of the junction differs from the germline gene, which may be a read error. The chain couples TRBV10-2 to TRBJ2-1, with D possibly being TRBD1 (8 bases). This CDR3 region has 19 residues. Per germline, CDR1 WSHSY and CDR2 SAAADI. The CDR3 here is CAISAMTGEGLSTHNEQFF. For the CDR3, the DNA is TGTGCCATCAGTGCCATGACAGGGGAGGGTCTATCAACTCACAATGAGCAGTTCTTC.

The CDR3 DNA is TGTGCCAGCAGCCGTTTAAGGGCGGAGTCAGAGCAGTACTTC. Its translation: CASSRLRAESEQYF. J is TRBJ2-7 and V is TRBV3-1; no definite D call. The CDR3 is 14 amino acids. The V end was cut by 4 bases, the J end by 7 bases, with 17 bases between. Germline V gene sequence: CDR1 LGHDT, CDR2 YNNKEL (reference sequence).

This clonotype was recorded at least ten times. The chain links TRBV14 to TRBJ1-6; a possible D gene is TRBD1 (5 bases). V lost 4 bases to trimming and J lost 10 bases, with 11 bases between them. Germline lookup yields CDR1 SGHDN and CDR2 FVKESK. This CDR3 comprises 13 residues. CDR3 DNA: TGTGCCAGCAGCCGGGAGTGGGACTCACCCCTCCACTTT. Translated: CASSREWDSPLHF.

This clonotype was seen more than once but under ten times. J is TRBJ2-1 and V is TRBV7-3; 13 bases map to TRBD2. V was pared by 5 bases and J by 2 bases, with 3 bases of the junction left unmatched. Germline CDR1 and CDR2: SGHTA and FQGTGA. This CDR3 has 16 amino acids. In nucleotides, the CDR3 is TGTGCCAGCAGCCAAGGACTAGCGGGGGCCTACAATGAGCAGTTCTTC. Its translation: CASSQGLAGAYNEQFF.

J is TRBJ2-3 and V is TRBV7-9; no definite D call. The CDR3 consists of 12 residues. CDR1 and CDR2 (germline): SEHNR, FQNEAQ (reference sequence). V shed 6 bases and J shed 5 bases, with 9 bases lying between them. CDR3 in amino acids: CASRYIGDTQYF. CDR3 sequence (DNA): TGTGCCAGCAGGTACATAGGAGATACGCAGTATTTT.

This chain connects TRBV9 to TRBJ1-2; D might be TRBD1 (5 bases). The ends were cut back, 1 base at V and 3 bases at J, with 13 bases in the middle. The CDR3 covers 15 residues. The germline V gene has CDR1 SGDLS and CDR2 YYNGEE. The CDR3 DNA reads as TGTGCCAGCAGCGTAATGAGGGACGGGGACTATGGCTACACCTTC. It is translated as CASSVMRDGDYGYTF.

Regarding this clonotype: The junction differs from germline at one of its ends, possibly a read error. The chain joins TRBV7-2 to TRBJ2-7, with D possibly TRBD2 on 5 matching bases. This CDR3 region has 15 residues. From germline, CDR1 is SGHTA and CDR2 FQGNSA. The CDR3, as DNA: TGTGCCAGCGGATCTTTGGCGGGCTACCTCTACGGGCAGTACTTC. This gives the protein CASGSLAGYLYGQYF.

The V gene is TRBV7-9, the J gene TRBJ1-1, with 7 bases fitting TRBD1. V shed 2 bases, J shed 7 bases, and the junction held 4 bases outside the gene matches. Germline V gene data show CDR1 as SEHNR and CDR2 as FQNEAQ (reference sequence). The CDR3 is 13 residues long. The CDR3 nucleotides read TGTGCCAGCAGCTTAATTACAGGGGTTGAAGCTTTCTTT. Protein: CASSLITGVEAFF.

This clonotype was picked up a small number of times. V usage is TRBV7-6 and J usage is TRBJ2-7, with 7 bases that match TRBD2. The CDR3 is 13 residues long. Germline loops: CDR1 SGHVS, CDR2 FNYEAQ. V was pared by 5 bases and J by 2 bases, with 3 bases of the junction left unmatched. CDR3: CASSREAAYEQYF. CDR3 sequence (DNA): TGTGCCAGCAGCCGGGAGGCCGCCTACGAGCAGTACTTC.

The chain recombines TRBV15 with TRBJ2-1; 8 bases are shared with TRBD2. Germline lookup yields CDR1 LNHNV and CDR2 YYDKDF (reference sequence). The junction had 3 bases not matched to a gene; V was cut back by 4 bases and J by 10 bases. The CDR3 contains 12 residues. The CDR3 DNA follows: TGTGCCACCAGCAACGGACTAGCCGAGCAGTTCTTC. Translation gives CATSNGLAEQFF.

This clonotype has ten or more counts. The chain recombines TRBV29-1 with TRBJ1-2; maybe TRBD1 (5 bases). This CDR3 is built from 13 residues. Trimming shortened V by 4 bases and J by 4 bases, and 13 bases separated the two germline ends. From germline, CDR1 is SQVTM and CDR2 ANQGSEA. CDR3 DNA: TGCAGCGTTGTCGAGGTGGGACCCTATGGCTACACCTTC. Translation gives CSVVEVGPYGYTF.

DNA for the CDR3: TGTGCCACCAGCAGAGATGTAGGACTAGCGGGGAACTACGAGCAGTACTTC. Its translation is CATSRDVGLAGNYEQYF. V gene TRBV15 combines with J gene TRBJ2-7, with 12 nucleotides matching TRBD2. The CDR3 contains 17 residues. V dropped 0 bases and J dropped 3; count of bases not matched to a gene: 6. In germline, CDR1 is LNHNV, CDR2 YYDKDF (reference sequence).

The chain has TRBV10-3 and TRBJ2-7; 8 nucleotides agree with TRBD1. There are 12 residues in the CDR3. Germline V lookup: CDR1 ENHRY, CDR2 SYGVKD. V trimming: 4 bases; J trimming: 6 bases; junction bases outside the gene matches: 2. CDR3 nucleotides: TGTGCCATCAGTGTGGACAGGGTCGAGCAGTACTTC. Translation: CAISVDRVEQYF.

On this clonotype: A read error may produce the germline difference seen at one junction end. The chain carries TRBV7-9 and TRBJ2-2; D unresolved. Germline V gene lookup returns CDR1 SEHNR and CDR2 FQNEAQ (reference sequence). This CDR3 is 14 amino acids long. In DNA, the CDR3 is TGTGCCAGTAGCTTACCAGGAAACACCGGGGAGCTGTTTTTT. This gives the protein CASSLPGNTGELFF.

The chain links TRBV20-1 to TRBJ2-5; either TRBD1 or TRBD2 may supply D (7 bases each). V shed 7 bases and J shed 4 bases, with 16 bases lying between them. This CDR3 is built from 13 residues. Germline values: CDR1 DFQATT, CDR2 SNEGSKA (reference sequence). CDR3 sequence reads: CSGQGGVGETQYF. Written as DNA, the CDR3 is TGCAGTGGACAGGGAGGGGTTGGAGAGACCCAGTACTTC.

The CDR3 coding sequence is TGTGCCAGCAGCTTGGGACAGGCGAACACTGAAGCTTTCTTT. Its translation is CASSLGQANTEAFF. The chain recombines TRBV5-4 with TRBJ1-1; D might be TRBD1 (6 bases). This CDR3 has 14 amino acids. V dropped 0 bases and J dropped 1 base, with 7 bases sitting between them. Per the germline V gene, CDR1 is SGHNT and CDR2 is YYREEE (reference sequence).

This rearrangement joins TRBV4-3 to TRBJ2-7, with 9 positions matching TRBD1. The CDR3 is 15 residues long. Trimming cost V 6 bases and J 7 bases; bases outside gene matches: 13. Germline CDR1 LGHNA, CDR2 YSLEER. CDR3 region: CASSQGTGPLLEQYF. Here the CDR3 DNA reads TGCGCCAGCAGTCAGGGGACAGGGCCACTTTTAGAGCAGTACTTC.

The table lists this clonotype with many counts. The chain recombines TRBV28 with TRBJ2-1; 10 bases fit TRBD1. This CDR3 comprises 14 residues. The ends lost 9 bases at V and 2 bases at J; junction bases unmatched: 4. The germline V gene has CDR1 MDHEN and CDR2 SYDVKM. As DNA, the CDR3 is TGTGCCAGTACCGGGACAGGGGCCTACAATGAGCAGTTCTTC. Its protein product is CASTGTGAYNEQFF.

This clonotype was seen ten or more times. The CDR3 loop reads CASSLSGGVGQPQHF. The CDR3 DNA is TGTGCCAGCAGTTTATCAGGCGGGGTCGGACAGCCCCAGCATTTT. J is TRBJ1-5 and V is TRBV12-3 or TRBV12-4; no reliable D call. This CDR3 contains 15 residues. V lost 2 bases and J 7 bases, leaving 15 bases between the germline ends.

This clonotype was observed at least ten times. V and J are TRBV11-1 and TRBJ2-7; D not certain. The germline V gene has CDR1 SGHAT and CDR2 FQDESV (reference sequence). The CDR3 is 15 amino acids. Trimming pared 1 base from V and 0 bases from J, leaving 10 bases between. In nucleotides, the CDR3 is TGTGCCAGCAGCTTAGTACCCAGATCCTCCTACGAGCAGTACTTC. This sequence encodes CASSLVPRSSYEQYF.

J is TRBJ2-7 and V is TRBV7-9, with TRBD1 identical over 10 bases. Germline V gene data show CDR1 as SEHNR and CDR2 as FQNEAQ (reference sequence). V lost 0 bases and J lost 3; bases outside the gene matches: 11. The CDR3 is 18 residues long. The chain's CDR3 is CASSLAGTVGTGDYEQYF. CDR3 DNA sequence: TGTGCCAGCAGCTTAGCCGGCACCGTCGGGACAGGGGACTACGAGCAGTACTTC.

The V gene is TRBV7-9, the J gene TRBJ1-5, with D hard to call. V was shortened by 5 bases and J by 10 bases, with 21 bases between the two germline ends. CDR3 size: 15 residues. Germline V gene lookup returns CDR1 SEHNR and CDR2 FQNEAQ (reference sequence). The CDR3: CASSPRGDRLEPQHF. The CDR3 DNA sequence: TGTGCCAGCAGCCCACGGGGAGACCGTCTCGAACCCCAGCATTTT.

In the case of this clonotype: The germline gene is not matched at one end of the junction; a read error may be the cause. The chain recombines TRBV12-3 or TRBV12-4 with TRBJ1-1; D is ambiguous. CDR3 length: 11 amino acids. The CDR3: CASSLDSRALF. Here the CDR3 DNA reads TGTGCCAGCAGTTTAGACAGCCGAGCTCTCTTT.

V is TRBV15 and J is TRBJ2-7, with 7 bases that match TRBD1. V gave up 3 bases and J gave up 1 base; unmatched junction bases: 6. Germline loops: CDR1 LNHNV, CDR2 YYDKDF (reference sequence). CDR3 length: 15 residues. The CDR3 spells CATSSGTARSYEQYF. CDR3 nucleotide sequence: TGTGCCACCAGCAGCGGGACAGCTCGTTCCTACGAGCAGTACTTC.

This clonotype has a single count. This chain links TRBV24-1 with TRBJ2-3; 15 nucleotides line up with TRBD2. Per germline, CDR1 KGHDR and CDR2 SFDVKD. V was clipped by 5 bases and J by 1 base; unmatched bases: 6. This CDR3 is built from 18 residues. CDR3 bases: TGTGCCACCAGTGCGCCGAGGACTAGCGGGGGGGGCACAGATACGCAGTATTTT. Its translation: CATSAPRTSGGGTDTQYF.